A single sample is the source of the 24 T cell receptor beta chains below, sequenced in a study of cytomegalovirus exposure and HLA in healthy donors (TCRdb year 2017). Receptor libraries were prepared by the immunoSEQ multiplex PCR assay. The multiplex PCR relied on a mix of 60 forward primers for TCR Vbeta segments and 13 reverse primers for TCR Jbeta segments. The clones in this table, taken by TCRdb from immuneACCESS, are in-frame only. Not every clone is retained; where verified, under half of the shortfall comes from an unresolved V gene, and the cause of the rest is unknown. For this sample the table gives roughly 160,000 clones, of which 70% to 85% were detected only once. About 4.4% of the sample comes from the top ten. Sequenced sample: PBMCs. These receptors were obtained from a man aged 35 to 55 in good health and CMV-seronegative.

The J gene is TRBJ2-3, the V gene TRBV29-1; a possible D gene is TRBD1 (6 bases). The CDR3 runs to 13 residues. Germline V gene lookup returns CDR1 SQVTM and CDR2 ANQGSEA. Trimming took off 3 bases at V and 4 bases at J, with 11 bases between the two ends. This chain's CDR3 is CSVDDRIPDTQYF. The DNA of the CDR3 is TGCAGCGTTGATGACAGGATCCCAGATACGCAGTATTTT.

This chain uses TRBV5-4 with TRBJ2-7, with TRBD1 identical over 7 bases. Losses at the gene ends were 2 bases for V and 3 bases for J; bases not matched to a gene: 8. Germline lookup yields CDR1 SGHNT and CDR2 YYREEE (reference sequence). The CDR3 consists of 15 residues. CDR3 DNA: TGTGCCAGCAGCTTCGTGTCGGGACAGATCTACGAGCAGTACTTC. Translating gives CASSFVSGQIYEQYF.

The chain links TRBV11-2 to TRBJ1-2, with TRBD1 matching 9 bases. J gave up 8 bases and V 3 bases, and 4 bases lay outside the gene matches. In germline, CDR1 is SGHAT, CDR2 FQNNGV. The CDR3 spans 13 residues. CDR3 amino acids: CASSLDRGGGYTF. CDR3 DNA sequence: TGTGCCAGCAGCTTGGACAGGGGAGGCGGCTACACCTTC.

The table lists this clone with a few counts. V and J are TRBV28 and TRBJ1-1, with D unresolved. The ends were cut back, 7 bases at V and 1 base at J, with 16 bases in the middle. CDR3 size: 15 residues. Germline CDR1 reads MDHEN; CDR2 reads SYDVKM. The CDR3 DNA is TGTGCCAGCACCCTCTCGAGTCGTCAGAACACTGAAGCTTTCTTT. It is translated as CASTLSSRQNTEAFF.

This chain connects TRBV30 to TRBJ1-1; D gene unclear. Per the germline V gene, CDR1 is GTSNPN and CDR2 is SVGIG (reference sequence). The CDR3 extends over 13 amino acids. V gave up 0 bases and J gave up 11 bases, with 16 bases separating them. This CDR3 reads CAWSVLSPQRAFF. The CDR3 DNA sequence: TGTGCCTGGAGTGTATTGTCCCCTCAACGGGCTTTCTTT.

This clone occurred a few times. CDR3 sequence (DNA): TGTGCCAGCAGCCCTGGACAGTTGAACACTGAAGCTTTCTTT. As protein: CASSPGQLNTEAFF. The genes are TRBV4-2 and TRBJ1-1; possible D gene TRBD1, 6 bases. Trimming shortened V by 4 bases and J by 0 bases, and 9 bases separated the two germline ends. CDR3 length: 14 amino acids. CDR1 LGHNA and CDR2 YNFKEQ come from the germline V gene.

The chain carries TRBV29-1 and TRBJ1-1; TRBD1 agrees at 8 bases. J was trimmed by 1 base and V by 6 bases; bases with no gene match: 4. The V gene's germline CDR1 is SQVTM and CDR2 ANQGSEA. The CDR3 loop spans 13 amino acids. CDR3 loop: CSVQTGANTEAFF. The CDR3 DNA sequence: TGCAGCGTACAGACAGGGGCGAACACTGAAGCTTTCTTT.

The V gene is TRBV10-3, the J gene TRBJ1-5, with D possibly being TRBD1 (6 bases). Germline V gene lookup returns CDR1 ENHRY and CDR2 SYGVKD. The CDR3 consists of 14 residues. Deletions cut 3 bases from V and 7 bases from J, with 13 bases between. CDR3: CAISESRGGQPQHF. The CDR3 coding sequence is TGTGCCATCAGTGAAAGCAGGGGTGGCCAGCCCCAGCATTTT.

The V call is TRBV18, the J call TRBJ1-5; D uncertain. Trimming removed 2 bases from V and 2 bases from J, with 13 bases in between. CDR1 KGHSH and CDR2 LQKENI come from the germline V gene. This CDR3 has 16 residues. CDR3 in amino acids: CASSPEAKSGNQPQHF. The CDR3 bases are TGTGCCAGCTCACCAGAGGCAAAAAGTGGCAATCAGCCCCAGCATTTT.

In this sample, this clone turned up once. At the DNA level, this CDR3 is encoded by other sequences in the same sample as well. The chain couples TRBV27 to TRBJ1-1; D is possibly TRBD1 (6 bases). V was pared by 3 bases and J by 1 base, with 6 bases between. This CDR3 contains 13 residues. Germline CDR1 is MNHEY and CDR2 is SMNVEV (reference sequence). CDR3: CASSFRGNTEAFF. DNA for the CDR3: TGTGCCAGCAGTTTCAGGGGGAACACTGAAGCTTTCTTT.

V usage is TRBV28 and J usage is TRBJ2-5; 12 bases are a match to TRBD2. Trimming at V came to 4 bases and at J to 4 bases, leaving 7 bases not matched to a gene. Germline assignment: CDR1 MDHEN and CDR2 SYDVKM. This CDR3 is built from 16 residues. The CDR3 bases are TGTGCCAGCAGTTCCCTCGGACTAGCGGGGCGAGAGACCCAGTACTTC. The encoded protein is CASSSLGLAGRETQYF.

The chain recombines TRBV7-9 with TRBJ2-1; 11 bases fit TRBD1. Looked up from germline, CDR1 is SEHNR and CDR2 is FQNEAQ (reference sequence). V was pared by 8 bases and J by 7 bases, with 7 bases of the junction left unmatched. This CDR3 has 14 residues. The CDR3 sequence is CASQGQGAGNEQFF. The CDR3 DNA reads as TGTGCCAGCCAAGGACAGGGGGCAGGAAATGAGCAGTTCTTC.

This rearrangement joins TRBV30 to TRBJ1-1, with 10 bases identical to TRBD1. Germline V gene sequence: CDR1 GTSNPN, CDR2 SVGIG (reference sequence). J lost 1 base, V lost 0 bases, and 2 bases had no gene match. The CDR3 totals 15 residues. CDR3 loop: CAWSVRTGGNTEAFF. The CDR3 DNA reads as TGTGCCTGGAGTGTACGGACAGGGGGGAACACTGAAGCTTTCTTT.

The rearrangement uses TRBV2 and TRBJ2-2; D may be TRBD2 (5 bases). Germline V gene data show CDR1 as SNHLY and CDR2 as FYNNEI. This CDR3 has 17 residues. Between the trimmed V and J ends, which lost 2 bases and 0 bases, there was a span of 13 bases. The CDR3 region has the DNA TGTGCCAGCAGTGAATGGAGCCGGGGATCGAACACCGGGGAGCTGTTTTTT. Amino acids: CASSEWSRGSNTGELFF.

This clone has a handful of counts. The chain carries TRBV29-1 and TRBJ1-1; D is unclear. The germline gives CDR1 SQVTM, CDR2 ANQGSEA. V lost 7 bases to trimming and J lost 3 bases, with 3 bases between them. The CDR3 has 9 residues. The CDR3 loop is CSADTEAFF. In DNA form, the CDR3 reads TGCAGCGCAGACACTGAAGCTTTCTTT.

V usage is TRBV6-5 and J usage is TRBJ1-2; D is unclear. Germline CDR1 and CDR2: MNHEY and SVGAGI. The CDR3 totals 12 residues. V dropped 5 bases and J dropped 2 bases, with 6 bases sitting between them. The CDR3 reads CASSSRNYGYTF. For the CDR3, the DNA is TGTGCCAGCAGTAGCAGGAACTATGGCTACACCTTC.

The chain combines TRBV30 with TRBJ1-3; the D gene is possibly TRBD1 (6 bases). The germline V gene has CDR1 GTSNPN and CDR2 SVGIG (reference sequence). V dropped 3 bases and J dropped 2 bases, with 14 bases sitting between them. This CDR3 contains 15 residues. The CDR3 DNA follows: TGTGCCTGGAGACCAACAGGGTCCGCTGGAAACACCATATATTTT. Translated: CAWRPTGSAGNTIYF.

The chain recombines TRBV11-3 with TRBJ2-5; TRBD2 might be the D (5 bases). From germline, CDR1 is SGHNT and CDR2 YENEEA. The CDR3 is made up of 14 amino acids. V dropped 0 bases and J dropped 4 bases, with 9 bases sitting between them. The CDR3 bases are TGTGCCAGCAGCTTAGACGGCGGAGGAGAGACCCAGTACTTC. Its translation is CASSLDGGGETQYF.

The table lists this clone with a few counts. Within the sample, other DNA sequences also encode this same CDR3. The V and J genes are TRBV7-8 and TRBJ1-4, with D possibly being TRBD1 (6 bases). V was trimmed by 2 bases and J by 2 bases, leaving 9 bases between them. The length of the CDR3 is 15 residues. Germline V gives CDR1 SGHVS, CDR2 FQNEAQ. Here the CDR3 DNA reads TGTGCCAGCAGCTTAACAGGGAGCACTAATGAAAAACTGTTTTTT. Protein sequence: CASSLTGSTNEKLFF.

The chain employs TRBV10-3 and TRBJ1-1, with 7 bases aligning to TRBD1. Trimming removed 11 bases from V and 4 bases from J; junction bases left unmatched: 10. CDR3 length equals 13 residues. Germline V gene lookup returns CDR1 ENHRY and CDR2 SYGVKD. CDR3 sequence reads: CASGGGQGTEAFF. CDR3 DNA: TGTGCCTCCGGAGGGGGCCAGGGCACTGAAGCTTTCTTT.

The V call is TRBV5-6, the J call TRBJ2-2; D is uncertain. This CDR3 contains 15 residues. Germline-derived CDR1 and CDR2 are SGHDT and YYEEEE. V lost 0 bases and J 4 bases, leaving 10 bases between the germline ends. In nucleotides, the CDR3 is TGTGCCAGCAGCTTGGCTTTCACTTCCACCGGGGAGCTGTTTTTT. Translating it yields CASSLAFTSTGELFF.

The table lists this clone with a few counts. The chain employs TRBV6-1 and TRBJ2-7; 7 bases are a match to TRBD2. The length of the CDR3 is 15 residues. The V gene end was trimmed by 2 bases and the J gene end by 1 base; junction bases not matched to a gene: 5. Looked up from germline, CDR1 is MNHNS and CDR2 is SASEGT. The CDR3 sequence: CASSERASGSYEQYF. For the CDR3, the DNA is TGTGCCAGCAGTGAAAGGGCTAGCGGATCCTACGAGCAGTACTTC.

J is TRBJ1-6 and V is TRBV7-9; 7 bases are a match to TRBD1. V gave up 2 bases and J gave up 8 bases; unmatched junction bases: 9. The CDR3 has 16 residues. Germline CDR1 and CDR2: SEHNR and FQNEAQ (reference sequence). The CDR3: CASSLTPGTVDSPLHF. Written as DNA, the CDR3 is TGTGCCAGCAGCTTAACCCCCGGGACAGTTGATTCACCCCTCCACTTT. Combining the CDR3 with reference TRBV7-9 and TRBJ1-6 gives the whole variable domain DTGVSQNPRHKITKRGQNVTFRCDPISEHNRLYWYRQTLGQGPEFLTYFQNEAQLEKSRLLSDRFSAERPKGSFSTLEIQRTEQGDSAMYLCASSLTPGTVDSPLHFGNGTRLTVT.

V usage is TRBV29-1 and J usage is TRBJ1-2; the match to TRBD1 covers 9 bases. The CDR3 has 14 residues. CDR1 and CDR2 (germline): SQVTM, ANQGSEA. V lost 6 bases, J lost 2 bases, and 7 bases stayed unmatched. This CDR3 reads CSVVLTGGNYGYTF. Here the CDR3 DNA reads TGCAGCGTAGTTCTTACAGGGGGCAACTATGGCTACACCTTC.